This TCR beta chain was captured by sequencing in a study of blood T cell repertoires in COVID-19. Study background: COVID-19 samples from acute and convalescent phases originated in the United States, Italy and Spain.

The germline V gene encodes CDR1 MNHEY and CDR2 SMNVEV (reference sequence). CDR3 length equals 17 residues. Unmatched junction bases numbered 11, after V lost 3 bases and J lost 2 bases. Authors' analysis steps: From reference gene primer amplification, estimates of nucleated cell counts were derived. Profiled with immunoSEQ multiplex PCR; TCRdb holds only in-frame clones, not every one. V, J and clone size reflect that table, while D and trimming were determined from the DNA. Among 200,000 to 250,000 clones listed, approximately 85% were seen once. The sequencing input was peripheral blood. The chain carries TRBV27 and TRBJ2-7; 9 bases are a match to TRBD1. The source is a man aged 45-65 years who had recovered from COVID-19. The CDR3 bases are TGTGCCAGCAGTTTGTTTTTCCCGGGACAGGGACCCTACGAGCAGTACTTC. As protein: CASSLFFPGQGPYEQYF.